This is a list of T cell receptor beta chains from one sample in a study of shared clonotypes between healthy human individuals. Libraries were prepared by immunoSEQ multiplex PCR; TCRdb keeps only in-frame clonotypes and omits some of them. The sample has some 1,100,000 clones, roughly 74% seen once. The sequencing input was memory CD4+ T cells from PBMCs. The receptor set was obtained from a man between 18 and 29 years old in good health. Some clones in this sample may be carry-over from other donors' samples. CDR3s include the opening cysteine and the closing phenylalanine or tryptophan. The order of the fields is D gene, clone size, J gene, V gene, CDR3 DNA, CDR3 protein. The D gene is left open where the match is weak. Where a row states a size, it is once, few, many or the class of an expanded clone; other rows omit it.

TRBD1	.	TRBJ2-2	TRBV29-1	TGCAGCGCTGGACAGGGTAGCACCGGGGAGCTGTTTTTT	CSAGQGSTGELFF
.	.	TRBJ1-3	TRBV6-6	TGTGCCAGCAACCTAGCAGGGAATTTGGGAAACACCATATATTTT	CASNLAGNLGNTIYF
TRBD1	.	TRBJ1-1	TRBV30	TGTGCCTGGAGTCCTACAGGGGGTTACACTGAAGCTTTCTTT	CAWSPTGGYTEAFF
.	.	TRBJ1-6	TRBV30	TGTGCCTGGAGTGTACAGGGCCTGGATAATTCACCCCTCCACTTT	CAWSVQGLDNSPLHF
.	.	TRBJ2-1	TRBV5-6	TGTGCCAGCAGCTTGTTCAGCTTCGGGGGATCCTACAATGAGCAGTTCTTC	CASSLFSFGGSYNEQFF
TRBD1	.	TRBJ2-7	TRBV11-2	TGTGCCAGCAGCAGGACAGGGGGCCCCTACGAGCAGTACTTC	CASSRTGGPYEQYF
TRBD1	.	TRBJ1-1	TRBV19	TGTGCCATTGGGGACAGGTTTGGCGCTGAAGCTTTCTTT	CAIGDRFGAEAFF
.	once	TRBJ2-7	TRBV5-1	TGCGCCAGCAGCCTGGGGGTCGGGAGTGAGCAGTACTTC	CASSLGVGSEQYF
TRBD1	few	TRBJ1-2	TRBV6-1	TGTGCCAGCAGTGAAGCGGGACAGGGGGGTAACTATGGCTACACCTTC	CASSEAGQGGNYGYTF
.	.	TRBJ2-7	TRBV2	TGTGCCAGCATGTGGGACGGGAGCTCCTACGAGCAGTACTTC	CASMWDGSSYEQYF
.	.	TRBJ2-7	TRBV18	TGTGCCAGCTCACCACCAGGGGTCGAGCAGTACTTC	CASSPPGVEQYF
TRBD1	.	TRBJ2-1	TRBV9	TGTACCAGCAGTTTGACAGGGAGCTCCTACAATGAGCAGTTCTTC	CTSSLTGSSYNEQFF
.	.	TRBJ2-2	TRBV11-3	TGTGCCAGCAGCTTAGATATCTCCGGGGAGCTGTTTTTT	CASSLDISGELFF
TRBD2	.	TRBJ2-1	TRBV6-1	TGTGCCAGCAGTACTGGCGGGAGTAAAAATGAGCAGTTCTTC	CASSTGGSKNEQFF
.	.	TRBJ2-7	TRBV4-1	TGCGCCAGCAGCCGAGAGATACAGGGTGGGAGCGAGCAGTACTTC	CASSREIQGGSEQYF
TRBD1	.	TRBJ1-2	TRBV6-6	TGTGCCAGCAGGCTACAGGGGGACGAGGGGGGCTACACCTTC	CASRLQGDEGGYTF